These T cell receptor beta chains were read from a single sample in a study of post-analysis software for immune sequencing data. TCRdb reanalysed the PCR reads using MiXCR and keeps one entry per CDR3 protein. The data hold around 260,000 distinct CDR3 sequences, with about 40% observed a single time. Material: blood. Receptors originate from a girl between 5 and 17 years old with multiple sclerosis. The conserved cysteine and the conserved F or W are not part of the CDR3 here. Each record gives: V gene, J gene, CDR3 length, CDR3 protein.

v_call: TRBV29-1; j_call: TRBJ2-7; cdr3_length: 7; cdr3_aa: SVEVEQY
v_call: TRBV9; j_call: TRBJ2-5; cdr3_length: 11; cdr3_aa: ASSVEALETQY
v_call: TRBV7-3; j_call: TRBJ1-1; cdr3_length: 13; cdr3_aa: ASSRQGAVNTEAF
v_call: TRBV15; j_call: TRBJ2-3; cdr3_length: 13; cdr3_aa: ATSTLAGGTDTQY
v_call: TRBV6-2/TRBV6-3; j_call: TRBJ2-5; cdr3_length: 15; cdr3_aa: ASSYSRLAEYQETQY
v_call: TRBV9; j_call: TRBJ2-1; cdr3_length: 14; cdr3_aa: ASSLTGTSSGNEQF
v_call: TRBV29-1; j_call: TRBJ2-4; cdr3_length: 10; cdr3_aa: SVEGGKNIQY
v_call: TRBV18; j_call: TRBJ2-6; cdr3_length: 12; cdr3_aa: ASSPPAGANVLT
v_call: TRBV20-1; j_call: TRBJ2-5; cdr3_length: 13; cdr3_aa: SARDGGKVRETQY
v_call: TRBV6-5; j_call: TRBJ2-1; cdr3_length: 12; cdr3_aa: ASTPAGGLVEQF
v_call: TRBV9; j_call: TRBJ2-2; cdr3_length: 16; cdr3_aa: ASSVGGLAGALTGELF
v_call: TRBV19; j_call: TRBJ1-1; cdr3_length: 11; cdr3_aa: ASSNRGNTEAF
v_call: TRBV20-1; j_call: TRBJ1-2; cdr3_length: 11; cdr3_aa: SAEGPGTYGYT
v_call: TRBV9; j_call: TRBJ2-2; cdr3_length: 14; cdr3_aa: ASSVEGRKNTGELF
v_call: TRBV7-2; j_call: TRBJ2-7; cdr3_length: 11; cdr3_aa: ASSLLSEYEQY
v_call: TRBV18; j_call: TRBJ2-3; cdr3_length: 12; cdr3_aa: ASSPGGSTDAQY
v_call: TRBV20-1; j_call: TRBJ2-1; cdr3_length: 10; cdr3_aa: SARRSGSEQF
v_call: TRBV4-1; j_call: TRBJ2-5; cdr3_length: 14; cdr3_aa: ASSQEHRNGPETQY
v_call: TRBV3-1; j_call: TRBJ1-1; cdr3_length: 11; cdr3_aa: ASSQGGGAEAF
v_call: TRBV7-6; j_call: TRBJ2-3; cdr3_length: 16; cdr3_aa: ASSLDVGLAGALGTQY
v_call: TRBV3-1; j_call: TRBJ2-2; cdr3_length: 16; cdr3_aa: ASSLHGLAGGKAGELF
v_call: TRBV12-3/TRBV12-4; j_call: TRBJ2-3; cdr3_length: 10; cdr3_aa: ASSRGADTQY
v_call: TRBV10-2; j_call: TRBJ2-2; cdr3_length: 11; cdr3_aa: ASRSGAAGELF
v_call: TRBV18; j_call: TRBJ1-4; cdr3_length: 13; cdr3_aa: ASSPLKSTNEKLF
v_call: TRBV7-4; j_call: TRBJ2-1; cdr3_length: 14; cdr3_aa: ASSQGASRQETEQF